This T cell receptor (beta chain) comes out of a study of graft-versus-host responses after intestinal transplantation. Study context: Isolated intestinal, liver-intestinal, or multivisceral transplants were what recipients had. Each recipient received anti-thymocyte globulin induction, then tacrolimus and steroids for 2 to 4 years. Study-wide points: The presence of high graft-versus-host to host-versus-graft clonal ratios in allografts characterized patients with graft-donor T cell macrochimerism. Early after transplant, HvG clones declined as circulating GvH clones peaked.

This CDR3 has 14 amino acids. The V end was cut by 5 bases, the J end by 9 bases, with 19 bases between. Germline V CDR1 and CDR2: PRHDT, FYEKMQ (reference sequence). For this clone: Its antigen is undetermined.

TCRdb keeps only in-frame clones here, not all; method: immunoSEQ multiplex PCR. Of about 97,000 clones listed, 90% were seen once; the top ten hold 15% to 20%. This receptor was identified in a human patient who received an intestinal transplant, so some T cells may come from the graft donor. The chain carries TRBV13 and TRBJ2-5; D may be TRBD1 or TRBD2 (5 bases each). The specimen was PBMCs, collected around 450 days after intestinal transplant. CDR3 DNA: TGTGCCAGCAGCCCTCCTGGGACCAGGGACGCCCAGTACTTC. Its translation: CASSPPGTRDAQYF.